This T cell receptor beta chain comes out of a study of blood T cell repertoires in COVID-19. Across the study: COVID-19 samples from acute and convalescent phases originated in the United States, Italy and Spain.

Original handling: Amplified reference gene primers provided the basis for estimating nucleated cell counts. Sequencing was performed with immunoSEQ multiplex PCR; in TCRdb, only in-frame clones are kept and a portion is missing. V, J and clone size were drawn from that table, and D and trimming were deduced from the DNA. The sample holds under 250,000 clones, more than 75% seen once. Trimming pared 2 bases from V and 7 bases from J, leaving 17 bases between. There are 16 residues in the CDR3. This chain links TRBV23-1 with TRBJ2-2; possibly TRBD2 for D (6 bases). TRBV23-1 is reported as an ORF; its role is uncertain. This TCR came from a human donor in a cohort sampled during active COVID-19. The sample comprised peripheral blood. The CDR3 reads CASSQGDWGRDGELFF. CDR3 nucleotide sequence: TGCGCCAGCAGTCAAGGGGACTGGGGGAGAGACGGGGAGCTGTTTTTT.